The rows below give T cell receptor beta chains drawn from one sample of a study of glioma-infiltrating T cells. TCRdb reprocessed the multiplex PCR reads via MiXCR and lists one record per CDR3 protein. The sample lists around 170,000 distinct CDR3 sequences; 43% were seen once. The sample taken for sequencing was glioma tissue, nonneoplastic brain tissue, or PBMCs (not recorded which). All receptors derive from a human donor with low-grade glioma or glioblastoma, undergoing nonglioma brain surgery, or in good health (not recorded which). Each CDR3 is given with its conserved first and last residue.

CASSISAYNEQFF,TRBV19,TRBJ2-1
CATSRDTENEQLF,TRBV15,TRBJ2-1
CASRSESGADTKYF,TRBV5-1,TRBJ2-3
CASSETTDTQYF,TRBV6-1,TRBJ2-3
CASSLGQDYNEKFF,TRBV11-2,TRBJ2-5
CASSPIIGAEQYF,TRBV18,TRBJ2-7
CASSPRTDRAHKQYF,TRBV18,TRBJ2-7
CASRPVEVGSGEQYF,TRBV7-8,TRBJ2-7
CASSEEAVPYNEQFF,TRBV2,TRBJ2-1
CASSSRPPGYTF,TRBV5-1,TRBJ1-2